This TCR beta chain originates from a study of shared clonotypes between healthy human individuals (dated by TCRdb to 2019 to 2021). For context, the study as a whole: The cohort comprised a couple of women and a few men aged 18 to 49 years. For each donor, three plates each were used for CD4 naive and CD4 memory, two plates were used for CD8 naive, and one plate was used for CD8 memory. The study deeply sequenced blood TCR repertoires of about 5 healthy adults to estimate repertoire size and the extent of clonotype sharing between individuals. To increase sequencing depth and limit assay-specific biases, different laboratories used diverse techniques to prepare libraries and sequence TCR repertoires. Between about 0.85 and 9.5 billion PBMCs per donor were obtained by leukapheresis. General conclusions and limits of the study: Even with the large sequencing depth, rarefaction of the sorted-subset datasets indicated that sequencing was incomplete. Higher generation probabilities were observed for clonotypes shared by all four sorted-subset donors than for non-shared clonotypes. Sampling was restricted to blood, and TCR repertoires in tissues likely differ from the TCR repertoires found in blood. Naive subsets generally had larger estimated clonotype richness than memory subsets. Because the study included only a small number of donors, the genetic and exposure-history diversity represented was limited. Pairwise subsampling indicated that sequencing depth was expected to affect the degree of clonotype sharing among donors. About 4.5% of naive CD4, 3% to 3.5% of naive CD8, roughly 2.4% of memory CD4, and less than 0.45% of memory CD8 clonotypes were shared across four donors.

Using the deep immunoSEQ assay, TCR CDR3 regions were amplified from genomic DNA by multiplex PCR. For each cell subset, the extracted genomic DNA was distributed evenly across all wells of several immunoSEQ 96-well plates, and each plate served as one replicate. For sorted subsets, roughly 0.2 ug genomic DNA, equal to 25,000 to 35,000 T cell genomes, was loaded into each replicate PCR. Purified libraries were measured with a Qubit 3.0 fluorometer, size-checked on a Bioanalyzer 2100, and measured again with the KAPA Library Quantification kit. Every immunoSEQ 96-well plate was sequenced on a separate single-read 150-cycle Illumina NextSeq 550 flow cell. The authors processed their data as follows. Because only junctional sequences without quality scores were contained in the immunoSEQ output, filtering matching that applied to full-length reads could not be performed. To assign V/J genes and CDR3, sequences were annotated against IMGT germline references using PyIR, a Python wrapper for IgBLAST v1.9. Reads were filtered out if the reads had weak V/J assignments (E-value above 1e-6), no CDR3, stop codons, out-of-frame junctions, or ambiguous translated residues. V3J clonotypes were defined as sequences sharing an identical inferred V gene, J gene, and CDR3 amino acid sequence. Percentage overlap between repertoires was computed as shared unique clonotypes divided by the size of the smaller repertoire. Three approaches were used to assess repertoire richness: RTK rarefaction, the Chao1 estimator, and Recon v2.1 estimates of unobserved clonotypes. For all TCRbeta clonotypes obtained by the gDNA method from several donors, generation probabilities were computed with OLGA. TCRdb mirrors the immuneACCESS table, restricted to in-frame sequences. Some clones are absent from its copies; in checked studies, under half trace to an unresolved V gene, and the reason for the others is unknown. V and J calls plus clone size are reproduced from that table; the DNA served to infer D and trimming. This sample has 200,000 to 250,000 clones in its table, and 65% to 70% of those were observed once. The ten most abundant clones make up around 10% of the sample.

Donors were healthy HIV-negative adults with no recently reported acute infections or vaccinations. All donors were Caucasian adults living in Nashville, Tennessee, USA. CD4+ T cells were enriched by magnetic negative selection; naive cells were then positively selected on CD45RA, and the negative fraction formed the memory subset. Blood was collected by leukapheresis, and PBMCs were isolated by Ficoll-Histopaque density gradient centrifugation and then cryopreserved in liquid nitrogen vapor phase. Analytical flow cytometry was used to check the purity and quantity of each magnetically sorted T cell population. From each sorted fraction, genomic DNA was isolated and quantified by UV absorbance on a Nanodrop 2000c. Reading the germline V gene gives CDR1 SGHRS and CDR2 YFSETQ. The junction shows trimming of 6 bases on V and 4 bases on J, and the gene matches do not reach 8 bases of it. Its CDR3 holds 15 amino acids, cysteine through phenylalanine. The sequence is cut down to CDR3 DNA, 45 bases in frame from base 1.

This clone was detected ten times or more. It has no known antigen specificity. Per-base quality was not reported, and no clone a single base away is much larger than it. Rearrangement joined TRBV5-1 to TRBJ1-4; TRBD1 aligns with 8 central bases. Sequenced: memory CD4+ T cells sorted from blood. Explained via the paper, the cell subset or site label denotes: CD45RA-negative fraction. The receptor was isolated from a man aged 25-45 years in good health. The DNA reads TGCGCCAGCACGTCTCAGGGGGCGGTTAATGAAAAACTGTTTTTT. Its amino acids are CASTSQGAVNEKLFF.